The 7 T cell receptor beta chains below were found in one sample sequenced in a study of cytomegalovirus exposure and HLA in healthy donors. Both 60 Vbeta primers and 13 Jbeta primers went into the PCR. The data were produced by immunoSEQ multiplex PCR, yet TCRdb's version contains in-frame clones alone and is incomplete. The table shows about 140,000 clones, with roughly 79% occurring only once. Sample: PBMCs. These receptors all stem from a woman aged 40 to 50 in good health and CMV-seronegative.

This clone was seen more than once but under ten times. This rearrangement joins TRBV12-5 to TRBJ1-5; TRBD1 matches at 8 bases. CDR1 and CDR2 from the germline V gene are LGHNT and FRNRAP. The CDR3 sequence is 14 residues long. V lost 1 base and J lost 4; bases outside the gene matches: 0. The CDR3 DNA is TGTGCTAGTGGTTTGGGGACAGGGAATCAGCCCCAGCATTTT. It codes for CASGLGTGNQPQHF. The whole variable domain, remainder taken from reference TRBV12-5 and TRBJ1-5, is DARVTQTPRHKVTEMGQEVTMRCQPILGHNTVFWYRQTMMQGLELLAYFRNRAPLDDSGMPKDRFSAEMPDATLATLKIQPSEPRDSAVYFCASGLGTGNQPQHFGDGTRLSIL.

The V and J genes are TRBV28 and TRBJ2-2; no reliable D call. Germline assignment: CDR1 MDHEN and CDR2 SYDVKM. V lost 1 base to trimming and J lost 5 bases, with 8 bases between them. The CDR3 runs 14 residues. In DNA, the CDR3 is TGTGCCAGCAGTTTATCCAGGTTAACCGGGGAGCTGTTTTTT. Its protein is CASSLSRLTGELFF.

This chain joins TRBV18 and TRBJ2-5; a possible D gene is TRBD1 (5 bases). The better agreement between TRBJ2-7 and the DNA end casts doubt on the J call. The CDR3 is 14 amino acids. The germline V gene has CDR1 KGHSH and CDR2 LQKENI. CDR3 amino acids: CASSVLQGTNEQYF. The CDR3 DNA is TGTGCCAGCTCAGTGTTGCAGGGTACCAACGAGCAGTACTTC.

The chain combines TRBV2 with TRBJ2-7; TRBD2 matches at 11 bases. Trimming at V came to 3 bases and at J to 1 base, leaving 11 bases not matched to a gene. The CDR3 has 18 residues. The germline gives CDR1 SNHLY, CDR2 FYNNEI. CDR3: CASSEFGTSGARSYEQYF. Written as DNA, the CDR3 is TGTGCCAGCAGTGAGTTCGGGACTAGCGGCGCGAGATCCTACGAGCAGTACTTC.

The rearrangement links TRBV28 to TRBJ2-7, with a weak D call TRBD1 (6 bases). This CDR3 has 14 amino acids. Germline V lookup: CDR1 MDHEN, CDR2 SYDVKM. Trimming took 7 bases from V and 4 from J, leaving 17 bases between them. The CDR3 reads CASKLGGDWYEQYF. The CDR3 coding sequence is TGTGCCAGCAAGTTAGGGGGTGACTGGTACGAGCAGTACTTC.

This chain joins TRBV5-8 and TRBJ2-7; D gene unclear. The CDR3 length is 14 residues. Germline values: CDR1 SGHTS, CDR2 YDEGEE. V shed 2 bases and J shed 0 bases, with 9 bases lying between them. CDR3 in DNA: TGTGCCAGCAGCTTAGGCGGAAGCTCCTACGAGCAGTACTTC. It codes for CASSLGGSSYEQYF.

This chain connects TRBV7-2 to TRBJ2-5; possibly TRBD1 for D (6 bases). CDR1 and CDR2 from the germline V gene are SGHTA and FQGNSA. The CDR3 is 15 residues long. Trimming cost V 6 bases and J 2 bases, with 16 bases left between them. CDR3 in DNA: TGTGCCAGCAGTTCACAGACAGGCGGACAAGAGACCCAGTACTTC. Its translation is CASSSQTGGQETQYF.